These 13 T cell receptor beta chains originate from one sample sequenced in a study of T cell changes during pregnancy in multiple sclerosis. Assay used: immunoSEQ multiplex PCR; TCRdb lists only in-frame clones, some missing. The repertoire holds approximately 63,000 clones, with approximately 93% as singletons. The starting material was CD8+ T cells from peripheral blood mononuclear cells, obtained in the third trimester of pregnancy. The receptor set was obtained from a female donor with multiple sclerosis, enrolled in a pregnancy study.

This clone was observed once. The J gene is TRBJ2-1, the V gene TRBV10-1, with 9 bases fitting TRBD2. The CDR3 sequence is 18 residues long. Germline V lookup: CDR1 WNHNN, CDR2 SYGVQD (reference sequence). V lost 2 bases to trimming and J lost 4 bases; unmatched junction nucleotides: 12. CDR3 region: CASSEPRPGGRGYNEQFF. The CDR3 coding sequence is TGCGCCAGCAGTGAGCCCCGACCCGGCGGGAGGGGTTACAATGAGCAGTTCTTC.

The rearrangement uses TRBV2 and TRBJ2-1; TRBD1 matches 11 bases. This CDR3 has 15 amino acids. The ends lost 6 bases at V and 7 bases at J; junction bases unmatched: 8. Germline-derived CDR1 and CDR2 are SNHLY and FYNNEI. The CDR3 spells CASRGGQGARNEQFF. The CDR3 DNA sequence: TGTGCCAGCAGGGGCGGACAGGGGGCTCGTAATGAGCAGTTCTTC.

As concerns this clone: Germline is not matched at one junction end, which may reflect a read error. The V gene is TRBV7-9, the J gene TRBJ1-3, with a tentative D call TRBD1 (5 bases). The CDR3 has 12 residues. The germline V gene encodes CDR1 SEHNR and CDR2 FQNEAQ (reference sequence). DNA of the CDR3: TGTGCCAGCAGCTTTTACTCAGGGCATGACAAATTT. It yields the protein CASSFYSGHDKF.

The chain links TRBV5-1 to TRBJ2-7, with D perhaps matching TRBD2 (6 bases). V gave up 4 bases and J gave up 6 bases, with 17 bases separating them. CDR1 and CDR2 (germline): SGHRS, YFSETQ. CDR3 length: 14 residues. The CDR3 reads CASSVAIGGPEQYF. Here the CDR3 DNA reads TGCGCCAGCAGCGTGGCGATCGGGGGTCCCGAGCAGTACTTC.

The chain recombines TRBV14 with TRBJ2-7; 9 positions match TRBD2. The J segment lost 3 bases and the V segment lost 4 bases, leaving 13 bases of the junction unmatched. CDR3 length: 17 amino acids. The V gene's germline CDR1 is SGHDN and CDR2 FVKESK. The CDR3 coding sequence is TGTGCCAGCAGCCCCCGTGGGCTAGCGGGAAAAGACTACGAGCAGTACTTC. Translated: CASSPRGLAGKDYEQYF.

The CDR3 nucleotides read TGTGCCAGCAGTTACAGCGACAGACAAGAGACCCAGTACTTC. Its protein product is CASSYSDRQETQYF. V usage is TRBV27 and J usage is TRBJ2-5; tentative D call: TRBD1 (5 bases). Germline loops: CDR1 MNHEY, CDR2 SMNVEV (reference sequence). The CDR3 is 14 amino acids. Between the trimmed V and J ends, which lost 4 bases and 2 bases, there was a span of 11 bases.

The chain's CDR3 is CASRPGQGCECAYGYTF. The CDR3 DNA sequence: TGTGCCAGCAGACCCGGACAGGGTTGCGAATGTGCCTATGGCTACACCTTC. V is TRBV21-1 and J is TRBJ1-2; the table gives TRBD1 as D, unverified against the DNA. TRBV21-1 is a pseudogene segment. This CDR3 is 17 amino acids long.

The rearrangement joins TRBV7-6 to TRBJ2-1, with D possibly matching TRBD1 (6 bases). The V and J ends lost 4 bases and 5 bases respectively, with 12 bases between them. The CDR3 consists of 14 residues. CDR1 is SGHVS and CDR2 is FNYEAQ in the germline V gene. The CDR3 DNA sequence: TGTGCCAGCAGCTCCCGGGACACCGACAATGAGCAGTTCTTC. This translates into CASSSRDTDNEQFF.

The rearrangement links TRBV27 to TRBJ2-1; TRBD2 matches 11 bases. The length of the CDR3 is 16 residues. Germline V lookup: CDR1 MNHEY, CDR2 SMNVEV (reference sequence). The J segment lost 1 base and the V segment lost 3 bases, leaving 2 bases of the junction unmatched. The CDR3 protein is CASSLTSGASYNEQFF. DNA for the CDR3: TGTGCCAGCAGTTTGACTAGCGGGGCATCCTACAATGAGCAGTTCTTC.

The chain joins TRBV5-4 to TRBJ2-1, with 10 positions matching TRBD2. This CDR3 region has 15 residues. CDR1 SGHNT and CDR2 YYREEE come from the germline V gene (reference sequence). Germline trimming cut 4 bases from V and 8 bases from J; bases unmatched to any gene: 9. This chain's CDR3 is CASSPEAGGADEQFF. The CDR3 DNA reads TGTGCCAGCAGCCCGGAAGCGGGAGGGGCGGATGAGCAGTTCTTC.

CDR3 DNA sequence: TGCGCCAGCAGCTGGGGGGACAGTTGGAGTGAAAAACTGTTTTTT. Protein: CASSWGDSWSEKLFF. The chain links TRBV5-1 to TRBJ1-4; 7 bases map to TRBD1. CDR3 length: 15 amino acids. V lost 3 bases, J lost 7 bases, and 9 bases stayed unmatched. Germline assignment: CDR1 SGHRS and CDR2 YFSETQ.

The chain recombines TRBV4-2 with TRBJ1-1; the D gene is possibly TRBD1 (6 bases). The CDR3 has 14 amino acids. Germline V gene sequence: CDR1 LGHNA, CDR2 YNFKEQ. V lost 4 bases and J lost 5, with 14 bases in between. CDR3 nucleotide sequence: TGTGCCAGCAGCCCCGGGGGGCTAGGGACTGAAGCTTTCTTT. Translated, it gives CASSPGGLGTEAFF.

The chain has TRBV23-1 and TRBJ2-7; the D gene is possibly TRBD1 (5 bases). TRBV23-1 is identified as an open reading frame with a role that is uncertain. Trimming took off 3 bases at V and 4 bases at J, with 13 bases between the two ends. The CDR3 has 14 residues. The CDR3 loop reads CASSQNRAGYEQYF. CDR3 nucleotides: TGCGCCAGCAGTCAGAACCGGGCAGGGTACGAGCAGTACTTC.